This T cell receptor beta chain is drawn from a study of persistence of HIV-infected CD4 T cells (dated by TCRdb to 2020 to 2021). Broadly, across the study: The median time the participants had spent on suppressive ART was around 8 years. In the cross-participant TCR cluster analysis, eight or nine participants were included for CMV and six or seven participants were included for Gag. CMV- and HIV-1 Gag-responding CD4+ T cells were isolated from ART-treated individuals so that antigen-driven clonal expansion of HIV-1-infected cells could be examined. The clonality of all cells in each sorted population was measured by TCRbeta sequencing, and the clonality of infected cells was measured by proviral sequencing. Anti-CD3/anti-CD28 stimulation activated a higher proportion of cells, with a lower memory fraction, than antigen stimulation. Peripheral blood samples of up to roughly 200 mL were obtained at multiple time points, with the exception of two participants, for whom leukapheresis was performed at a single time point.

As for this clone: Its target antigen remains unknown. Within one base of it there is no much larger clone, and no base qualities were kept.

The immunoSEQ hsTCRB assay version 4, run in survey mode, was used to sequence TCRbeta repertoires from genomic DNA. Genomic DNA was diluted to about 9.1 ng/uL, using up to 1 ug per sample for TCRbeta sequencing. The authors' analysis ran thus. TCRbeta data were analyzed in ImmunoSeq Analyzer 3.0, with diversity computed on productive nucleotide rearrangements. Using the Immunarch R package, the improved Chao index served to estimate lower-bound TCR diversity and the Gini coefficient served to estimate clonality. Nucleotide rearrangements that differed but encoded the same CDR3beta amino acid sequence were counted as separate clonotypes. TCRbeta sequences significantly enriched in antigen-responding cells relative to anti-CD3/anti-CD28-activated cells were identified by differential abundance analysis. GLIPH2 grouped TCRs by predicted peptide-MHC specificity, both within each participant and across combined participant data sets. What TCRdb holds here is the immuneACCESS table cut down to in-frame rearrangements. Part of the clones is not present; checked against another copy, under half of the missing clones reflect an unresolved V gene, and the others are unexplained. The V and J calls and the clone size are those of that table, but D and trimming were determined from the DNA. The sample contains roughly 43,000 clones, approximately 88% of them found a single time. The ten most abundant clones make up 1% of the sample.

The CDR3 runs 15 amino acids, cysteine and phenylalanine included. Just the 45-base CDR3 DNA is kept, in frame starting at base 1. Reading the germline V gene gives CDR1 KGHDR and CDR2 SFDVKD. V and J are truncated by 2 bases and 3 bases respectively, leaving an intervening sequence of 11 bases. What the research found in general, with its limitations: A correlation was observed between TCR oligoclonality and proviral oligoclonality within the same sorted populations. Few individuals were included in the study, and only a limited range of antigens was tested. Enrichment of degenerate expanded CDR3beta sequences was found in antigen-responding cells, suggesting convergent selection of CD4+ responses to CMV and Gag. Significantly lower TCRbeta richness was observed in CMV- and Gag-responding cells than in anti-CD3/anti-CD28-responding cells, and higher oligoclonality was observed in CMV-responding cells than in CD3/CD28-stimulated and Gag-responding cells. Bulk TCR analyses could not be restricted to the rare CMV-responding cells that actually carried HIV-1 proviruses.

The treatment or condition tag for this specimen amounts to: suppressive antiretroviral therapy. As a nonspecific positive control representing the CD4+ T cell repertoire, cells were stimulated with anti-CD3/anti-CD28 magnetic beads. Responding CD4+ T cells were sorted by upregulation of both CD40 ligand and CD69. Participants were HIV-1-infected adults who started suppressive ART during chronic infection. Plasma HIV-1 RNA had been undetectable (below 50 copies/mL) in participants for at least 4 years. To be included, participants needed a CD4+ T cell count above 400 cells/uL and a positive CMV serology. Before stimulation, PBMCs were isolated using density centrifugation and depleted of CD8+ T cells. For roughly 20 hours, CD8-depleted PBMCs were stimulated with anti-CD28/CD49d costimulation, a CD40-blocking antibody, and enfuvirtide, which was added to prevent new infections. Cells were sorted on a Beckman Coulter MoFlo Legacy or XDP sorter, with propidium iodide excluding dead cells. Genomic DNA was extracted with the QIAamp DNA Mini Kit for samples above one million cells, otherwise with the Quick-DNA Microprep Kit.

The source of this sequence is an adult man with HIV who was CMV-seropositive. The sample in question was CD4+ T cells sorted from PBMCs after roughly 18-hour stimulation, obtained from a patient who received antiretroviral therapy. This sample's cell subset or site label indicates: CD40L+CD69+ CD4 T cells responding to anti-CD3/anti-CD28 beads, representing the overall repertoire. This receptor chain uses TRBV24-1 and TRBJ2-3; no D segment can be confidently identified. The CDR3 region reads CATSDSYSATDTQYF. The sequence in DNA is TGTGCCACCAGTGATTCCTACAGTGCGACAGATACGCAGTATTTT.